This T cell receptor beta chain was observed in a study of cytomegalovirus exposure and HLA in healthy donors. Study-wide results and limits: HLA allele associations emerged for under 20,000 TCR beta sequences in a later analysis, at 0.05 false discovery rate. Among immune exposure information, only CMV serostatus was available. Cytomegalovirus association was assigned to approximately 160 TCR beta chains.

In this sample, this clone turned up once. Antigen specificity is unknown. Although they were nominally healthy when sampled, donors likely had unrecorded immune exposures. V was shortened by 0 bases and J by 0 bases, with 13 bases between the two germline ends. CDR1 is SGHDN and CDR2 is FVKESK in the germline V gene. The CDR3 has 17 amino acids. PCR used 60 Vbeta primers and 13 Jbeta primers. TCRdb keeps only in-frame clones here, not all; method: immunoSEQ multiplex PCR. In the table there are around 250,000 clones, 75% to 85% of which are singletons. The sequenced sample consisted of PBMCs. This TCR came from a woman in her fifties or sixties in good health and CMV-seropositive. The chain has TRBV14 and TRBJ2-3; maybe TRBD2 (6 bases). The CDR3 is CASSQDWGTSSTDTQYF. CDR3 in DNA: TGTGCCAGCAGCCAAGATTGGGGGACTTCTAGCACAGATACGCAGTATTTT.